A single sample gave rise to the 19 T cell receptor beta chains below, sequenced in a study of early T cells in non-severe SARS-CoV-2 infection. One entry per CDR3 protein results from TCRdb running MiXCR on the 5' RACE reads. The sample carries about 38,000 distinct CDR3 sequences, around 4.6% recorded once. Sequenced: whole blood. Every receptor here comes from an adult who was a healthcare worker with PCR-confirmed SARS-CoV-2 infection or an uninfected control (not recorded which).

This clonotype was counted at least ten times. The CDR3 loop reads CASSQGRGSEKLFF. CDR3 bases: TGCGCCAGCAGCCAAGGAAGGGGTAGTGAAAAACTGTTTTTT. This rearrangement joins TRBV4-1 to TRBJ1-4; D is possibly TRBD1 (5 bases). CDR1 MGHRA and CDR2 YSYEKL come from the germline V gene. This CDR3 comprises 14 residues. The V and J ends lost 1 base and 7 bases respectively, with 10 bases between them.

This clonotype is medium-sized in the sample. This sequence joins TRBV14 and TRBJ2-4; 12 bases are shared with TRBD1. CDR3 length: 14 residues. V shed 3 bases and J 9 bases; nucleotides not matched to a gene: 3. Germline V gives CDR1 SGHDN, CDR2 FVKESK. The CDR3 DNA reads TGTGCCAGCAGCCATCCGGGACAGGGGGCCATTCAGTACTTC. Encoded protein: CASSHPGQGAIQYF. Supplemented by reference TRBV14 and TRBJ2-4, the full variable domain reads EAGVTQFPSHSVIEKGQTVTLRCDPISGHDNLYWYRRVMGKEIKFLLHFVKESKQDESGMPNNRFLAERTGGTYSTLKVQPAELEDSGVYFCASSHPGQGAIQYFGAGTRLSVL.

This clonotype turned up a few times. The chain is built from TRBV7-2 and TRBJ2-1; 7 bases agree with TRBD1. The germline V gene encodes CDR1 SGHTA and CDR2 FQGNSA. J gave up 5 bases and V 6 bases, and 7 bases lay outside the gene matches. CDR3 size: 14 residues. The CDR3 sequence: CASRRQGTHNEQFF. The CDR3 nucleotides are TGTGCCAGCAGGCGACAGGGTACCCACAATGAGCAGTTCTTC.

V usage is TRBV2 and J usage is TRBJ2-7, with 12 bases lining up with TRBD2. Germline V gene data show CDR1 as SNHLY and CDR2 as FYNNEI. V trimming: 5 bases; J trimming: 2 bases; junction bases outside the gene matches: 7. The CDR3 contains 16 residues. DNA for the CDR3: TGTGCCAGCAGTCTTGGACTAGCGGGGACGACCTACGAGCAGTACTTC. Encoded protein: CASSLGLAGTTYEQYF.

This clonotype was picked up many times. The chain joins TRBV10-3 to TRBJ1-6; possible D gene TRBD1, 5 bases. V lost 4 bases and J 9 bases, leaving 10 bases between the germline ends. The CDR3 has 13 amino acids. CDR1 and CDR2 (germline): ENHRY, SYGVKD. The CDR3 sequence: CAISAKGSSPLHF. DNA for the CDR3: TGTGCCATCAGTGCAAAGGGGAGTTCACCCCTCCACTTT.

This clonotype has just a few counts. The chain employs TRBV12-3 or TRBV12-4 and TRBJ2-1, with D perhaps TRBD1 (5 bases). CDR3 length: 14 amino acids. Trimming removed 1 base at V and 6 bases at J, with 10 bases between. The CDR3 loop is CASSLGPGANEQFF. CDR3 in DNA: TGTGCCAGCAGTTTAGGCCCTGGGGCCAATGAGCAGTTCTTC.

This clonotype has more than one count but fewer than ten. This chain connects TRBV29-1 to TRBJ1-1; 7 bases fit TRBD1. CDR1 SQVTM and CDR2 ANQGSEA come from the germline V gene. This CDR3 spans 11 amino acids. With V trimmed by 6 bases and J by 6 bases, 4 bases remained unmatched. CDR3 in DNA: TGCAGCGTGCAGGGGGGGGCTGAAGCTTTCTTT. Protein: CSVQGGAEAFF.

In this sample, this clonotype turned up a few times. V gene TRBV18 combines with J gene TRBJ1-5, with D possibly matching TRBD1 (6 bases). The V end lost 2 bases, the J end lost 6 bases, and 14 bases lay between the germline ends. This CDR3 is built from 15 residues. Germline CDR1 and CDR2: KGHSH and LQKENI. In nucleotides, the CDR3 is TGTGCCAGCTCACCAAGCGGGGGCGCGGGTCAGCCCCAGCATTTT. This translates into CASSPSGGAGQPQHF.

The table lists this clonotype with many counts. The chain couples TRBV24-1 to TRBJ2-1, with TRBD2 identical over 8 bases. Trimming cost V 8 bases and J 3 bases; bases outside gene matches: 5. The length of the CDR3 is 14 residues. Germline V gene sequence: CDR1 KGHDR, CDR2 SFDVKD. CDR3 DNA: TGTGCCACCAATAGGCGGGGGGACTACAATGAGCAGTTCTTC. Translation gives CATNRRGDYNEQFF.

This clonotype has at least ten counts. The rearrangement joins TRBV19 to TRBJ1-5, with D hard to call. This CDR3 spans 14 amino acids. Germline-derived CDR1 and CDR2 are LNHDA and SQIVND (reference sequence). V was clipped by 2 bases and J by 0 bases, with 5 bases between them. As DNA, the CDR3 is TGTGCCAGTAGTATAACGGGTAGCAATCAGCCCCAGCATTTT. This codes for CASSITGSNQPQHF.

In its sample, this clonotype was seen many times. The J gene is TRBJ2-3, the V gene TRBV9, with 12 positions matching TRBD1. V dropped 4 bases and J dropped 1; count of bases not matched to a gene: 4. Germline V CDR1 and CDR2: SGDLS, YYNGEE. The CDR3 length is 16 residues. In nucleotides, the CDR3 is TGTGCCAGCAGCCCGCGGGACAGGGGGCGCACAGATACGCAGTATTTT. This encodes CASSPRDRGRTDTQYF.

This clonotype was observed at least ten times. J is TRBJ2-1 and V is TRBV6-6; 11 bases fit TRBD2. The CDR3 runs 14 residues. The germline CDR1 and CDR2 sequences are MNHNY and SVGAGI (reference sequence). The junction had 7 bases not matched to a gene; V was cut back by 7 bases and J by 8 bases. CDR3 region: CASTPGTSGHEQFF. The CDR3 nucleotides are TGTGCCAGCACACCGGGGACTAGCGGTCATGAGCAGTTCTTC.

This clonotype was seen a few times. The chain employs TRBV11-2 and TRBJ2-1; D may be TRBD2 (5 bases). There are 12 residues in the CDR3. Germline V CDR1 and CDR2: SGHAT, FQNNGV. Trimming cost V 2 bases and J 13 bases, with 12 bases left between them. The CDR3 sequence: CASSLTTRFQFF. The CDR3 bases are TGTGCCAGCAGCTTAACCACTAGGTTTCAGTTCTTC.

The chain combines TRBV12-5 with TRBJ2-7; D unresolved. The CDR3 is 13 amino acids. Germline values: CDR1 LGHNT, CDR2 FRNRAP. V was cut by 6 bases and J by 6 bases, with 15 bases left in between. The CDR3 protein is CASGRPPPAEQYF. The CDR3 DNA follows: TGTGCTAGTGGCCGGCCCCCACCAGCCGAGCAGTACTTC. The whole variable domain, filled in from reference TRBV12-5 and TRBJ2-7, reads DARVTQTPRHKVTEMGQEVTMRCQPILGHNTVFWYRQTMMQGLELLAYFRNRAPLDDSGMPKDRFSAEMPDATLATLKIQPSEPRDSAVYFCASGRPPPAEQYFGPGTRLTVT.

The chain has TRBV12-3 or TRBV12-4 and TRBJ1-5; tentatively, D is TRBD1 (6 bases). The CDR3 spans 14 residues. The germline V and J ends were trimmed by 3 bases and 7 bases, with 13 bases remaining between them. The CDR3 nucleotides are TGTGCCAGCAGTTTTGGAGGGGGAGGGCAGCCCCAGCATTTT. Translating it yields CASSFGGGGQPQHF.

This chain uses TRBV6-1 with TRBJ1-6, with D uncertain. V was cut by 1 base and J by 0 bases, with 10 bases left in between. Germline V lookup: CDR1 MNHNS, CDR2 SASEGT. The CDR3 is 17 residues long. DNA for the CDR3: TGTGCCAGCAGTGAAGTTGGAGGGAGCTCCTATAATTCACCCCTCCACTTT. Protein sequence: CASSEVGGSSYNSPLHF.

This clonotype counts as medium-sized. The chain joins TRBV13 to TRBJ1-1; D is unclear. V lost 5 bases and J 9 bases, leaving 13 bases between the germline ends. The germline V gene has CDR1 PRHDT and CDR2 FYEKMQ (reference sequence). This CDR3 spans 12 amino acids. The CDR3 region has the DNA TGTGCCAGCAGCGTTGGAAATACTCAAGCTTTCTTT. As protein: CASSVGNTQAFF.

This clonotype was recorded many times. The chain uses TRBV7-2 and TRBJ2-3; 13 bases are a match to TRBD2. CDR1 SGHTA and CDR2 FQGNSA come from the germline V gene. The CDR3 loop spans 16 amino acids. With 4 bases clipped from V and 6 bases from J, the junction kept 7 bases outside the gene matches. CDR3 in DNA: TGTGCCAGCAGCTGGACTAGCGGGGGCGCACCGGATACGCAGTATTTT. Translating it yields CASSWTSGGAPDTQYF.

In its sample, this clonotype was seen many times. This chain uses TRBV2 with TRBJ1-4, with D unresolved. This CDR3 region has 13 residues. Trimming left V 8 bases short and J 8 bases short, with 15 bases between. CDR1 is SNHLY and CDR2 is FYNNEI in the germline V gene. CDR3 amino acids: CASRLTWGEKLFF. The CDR3 nucleotides read TGTGCCAGCCGCCTTACATGGGGAGAAAAACTGTTTTTT.